A selection of T cell receptor beta chains follows, all from one sample in a study of beta chain features in type 1 diabetes. Sequencing was performed with immunoSEQ multiplex PCR; in TCRdb, only in-frame clones are kept and a portion is missing. The repertoire has over 600,000 clones, roughly 12% of them found once; the top ten carry approximately 0.11%. Sequencing input: naive CD4+ T cells from blood. These TCRs come from a man aged 25 to 45 with type 1 diabetes. CDR3s include the opening cysteine and the closing phenylalanine or tryptophan. A D gene is named only where the DNA matches it firmly. The listing skips clone size in some rows; elsewhere it reads once, few, many or a size class.

.	TRBJ2-5	TRBV4-2	.	14	TGTGCCAGCAGCCCGGGGACCGAGCAAGAGACCCAGTACTTC	CASSPGTEQETQYF
.	TRBJ2-3	TRBV5-4	few	15	TGTGCCAGCAGCGCGGCTGGCCTAGCTGTAGATACGCAGTATTTT	CASSAAGLAVDTQYF
.	TRBJ2-1	TRBV28	few	13	TGTGCCAGCAGCCCGGTAAATAACAATGAGCAGTTCTTC	CASSPVNNNEQFF
.	TRBJ1-1	TRBV7-9	.	13	TGTGCCAGCAGCCCTAGGGCGGGGACTGAAGCTTTCTTT	CASSPRAGTEAFF
TRBD1	TRBJ1-5	TRBV7-2	.	13	TGTGCCAGCAGCCAGGACAGGGCTCAGCCCCAGCATTTT	CASSQDRAQPQHF
.	TRBJ1-3	TRBV29-1	.	14	TGCAGCGCCGAACAGGGCTACTCTGGAAACACCATATATTTT	CSAEQGYSGNTIYF
.	TRBJ1-5	TRBV18	.	14	TGTGCCAGCTCACCAGAGCGGGGCAATCAGCCCCAGCATTTT	CASSPERGNQPQHF
TRBD1	TRBJ2-5	TRBV2	few	13	TGTGCCAGCTGCTGGACAGGGCAAGAGACCCAGTACTTC	CASCWTGQETQYF
TRBD1	TRBJ2-2	TRBV18	few	15	TGTGCCAGCTCACTCCGGGACAGGATCACCGGGGAGCTGTTTTTT	CASSLRDRITGELFF
.	TRBJ1-5	TRBV2	few	12	TGTGCCAGCAGTGCGGGGGCTCAGCCCCAGCATTTT	CASSAGAQPQHF
TRBD1	TRBJ1-3	TRBV7-9	few	16	TGTGCCAGCAGCCGGGACAGGATGATCGCTGGAAACACCATATATTTT	CASSRDRMIAGNTIYF
.	TRBJ2-5	TRBV13	few	13	TGTGCCAGCAGCTTAGCGGGATTGGAGACCCAGTACTTC	CASSLAGLETQYF
.	TRBJ2-3	TRBV7-9	.	16	TGTGCCAGCAGCGGGATCGGGGGGCGGGGCACAGATACGCAGTATTTT	CASSGIGGRGTDTQYF
.	TRBJ2-5	TRBV28	few	13	TGTGCCAGCAGTTTAGGGTTGCAAGAGACCCAGTACTTC	CASSLGLQETQYF
TRBD1	TRBJ1-1	TRBV4-3	few	16	TGCGCCAGCAGCCAGGCGGGGACAGGGGGCCGGACTGAAGCTTTCTTT	CASSQAGTGGRTEAFF